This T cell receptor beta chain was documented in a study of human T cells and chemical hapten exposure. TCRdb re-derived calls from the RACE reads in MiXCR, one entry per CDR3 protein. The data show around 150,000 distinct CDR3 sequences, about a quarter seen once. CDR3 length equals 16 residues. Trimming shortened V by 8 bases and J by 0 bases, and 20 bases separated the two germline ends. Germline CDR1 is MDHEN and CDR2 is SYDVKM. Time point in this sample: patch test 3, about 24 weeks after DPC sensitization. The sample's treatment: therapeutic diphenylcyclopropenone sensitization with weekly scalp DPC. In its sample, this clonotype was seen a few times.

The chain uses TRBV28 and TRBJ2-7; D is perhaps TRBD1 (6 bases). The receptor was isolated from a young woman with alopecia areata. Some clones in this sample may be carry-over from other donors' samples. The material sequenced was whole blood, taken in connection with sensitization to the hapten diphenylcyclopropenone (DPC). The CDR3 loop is CASGGEGRARSYEQYF. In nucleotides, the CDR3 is TGTGCCAGCGGGGGCGAGGGGCGGGCCCGCTCCTACGAGCAGTACTTC.